The 7 T cell receptor beta chains below were found in one sample sequenced in a study of Graves' ophthalmopathy and Graves' hyperthyroidism. Amplified TCR beta CDR3 regions were obtained using RNA transcripts as template. Following a first-round RT-PCR that used HTBI primers, a second-round multiplex PCR was carried out. TCRdb re-derived calls from the multiplex PCR reads in MiXCR, one entry per CDR3 protein. The sample includes 650,000 to 900,000 distinct CDR3 sequences, 35% to 50% of them seen just once. The sample comprised peripheral blood. The receptor set was obtained from an adult man with Graves' ophthalmopathy.

This chain joins TRBV25-1 and TRBJ1-6; the match to TRBD1 covers 10 bases. The CDR3 loop spans 15 amino acids. The germline CDR1 and CDR2 sequences are MGHDK and SYGVNS. V shed 4 bases, J shed 9 bases, and the junction held 6 bases outside the gene matches. This CDR3 reads CASSARQGALSPLHF. CDR3 nucleotide sequence: TGTGCCAGCAGTGCTAGACAGGGGGCGCTTTCACCCCTCCACTTT.

This clonotype was recorded at least ten times. J is TRBJ1-2 and V is TRBV9, with 7 positions matching TRBD1. The CDR3 runs 13 residues. V lost 5 bases, J lost 3 bases, and 4 bases stayed unmatched. Germline V gene data show CDR1 as SGDLS and CDR2 as YYNGEE. The CDR3: CASSATGDYGYTF. In DNA, the CDR3 is TGTGCCAGCAGTGCCACAGGGGACTATGGCTACACCTTC.

This clonotype has at least ten counts. The chain employs TRBV9 and TRBJ1-2, with TRBD1 as a possible D gene (5 bases). The V end was cut by 3 bases, the J end by 5 bases, with 20 bases between. From germline, CDR1 is SGDLS and CDR2 YYNGEE. This CDR3 comprises 16 residues. CDR3 residues: CASSDPISGDGYGYTF. CDR3 coding DNA: TGTGCCAGCAGCGACCCCATATCCGGGGACGGGTATGGCTACACCTTC.

This chain links TRBV24-1 with TRBJ1-2; D gene uncertain. The CDR3 consists of 14 residues. Trimming stripped 3 bases from V and 2 bases from J, with 9 bases between. Germline V CDR1 and CDR2: KGHDR, SFDVKD. The chain's CDR3 is CATSDRYRNYGYTF. As DNA, the CDR3 is TGTGCCACCAGTGATCGCTACAGAAACTATGGCTACACCTTC.

Comment on this clonotype: This clone may be a read error of a much larger clone one base away. The rearrangement uses TRBV2 and TRBJ1-2; the D is unclear. The CDR3 extends over 16 amino acids. Per the germline V gene, CDR1 is SNHLY and CDR2 is FYNNEI. In nucleotides, the CDR3 is TGTGCCAGCAGTGAAAGGCAGCCTAATTCTAACTATGGCTACATCTTC. Amino acid sequence: CASSERQPNSNYGYIF. Full variable domain (outside the CDR3, taken from reference TRBV2 and TRBJ1-2): EPEVTQTPSHQVTQMGQEVILRCVPISNHLYFYWYRQILGQKVEFLVSFYNNEISEKSEIFDDQFSVERPDGSNFTLKIRSTKLEDSAMYFCASSERQPNSNYGYIFGSGTRLTVV.

This clonotype was counted many times. The chain has TRBV7-8 and TRBJ2-5; the match to TRBD2 covers 7 bases. CDR1 is SGHVS, CDR2 FQNEAQ, per germline. The V gene end was trimmed by 5 bases and the J gene end by 14 bases; junction bases not matched to a gene: 8. The length of the CDR3 is 11 residues. CDR3 in amino acids: CASSLPGTKYF. The CDR3, as DNA: TGTGCCAGCAGCCTCCCCGGGACTAAATACTTC.

The chain employs TRBV20-1 and TRBJ1-1, with D maybe TRBD1 (5 bases). The V and J ends lost 5 bases and 1 base respectively, with 14 bases between them. CDR3 size: 14 residues. Germline CDR1 is DFQATT and CDR2 is SNEGSKA (reference sequence). CDR3 DNA: TGCAGTGCTCGAGGGGCGGTAAAGAACACTGAAGCTTTCTTT. Its protein product is CSARGAVKNTEAFF.